Reported below is one T cell receptor (beta chain). This sample stems from a study of blood T cell repertoires in COVID-19. Germline values: CDR1 SGHNT, CDR2 YYREEE (reference sequence). Trimming left V 2 bases short and J 2 bases short, with 12 bases between. The CDR3 runs to 15 residues. Clones were sequenced by immunoSEQ multiplex PCR, and TCRdb holds only the in-frame ones, with some missing. The profile shows some 260,000 clones, about 90% of them singletons. This receptor was taken from a woman in her 30s with acute COVID-19. The sample was PBMCs or T cells enriched from blood (not recorded which). This chain connects TRBV5-4 to TRBJ2-3; D gene uncertain. The CDR3 DNA sequence: TGTGCCAGCAGCTTTTGGGTCACAGACACAGATACGCAGTATTTT. Protein product: CASSFWVTDTDTQYF.